The 17 T cell receptor beta chains below were found in one sample sequenced in a study of OX40 agonist ivuxolimab in advanced cancers. Some clones are missing from TCRdb's copy, which holds only in-frame ones; the method was immunoSEQ multiplex PCR. The sample records roughly 67,000 clones, around nine tenths being singletons. This sample comprised CD4+ or CD8+ T cells sorted from blood, obtained in a trial of the OX40 agonist ivuxolimab. These receptors all come from an adult with an advanced solid tumor such as melanoma, head and neck, liver or kidney cancer.

This sequence joins TRBV10-3 and TRBJ1-5; 7 bases align to TRBD1. The CDR3 loop spans 13 amino acids. CDR1 is ENHRY, CDR2 SYGVKD, per germline. After removal of 6 bases from V and 7 bases from J, the junction contained 6 bases not matched to a gene. The CDR3, as DNA: TGTGCCATCAGGACAGGGTCAGGGCAGCCCCAGCATTTT. It codes for CAIRTGSGQPQHF.

The chain recombines TRBV4-3 with TRBJ1-6; 11 bases agree with TRBD1. Germline V gene data show CDR1 as LGHNA and CDR2 as YSLEER. Germline trimming cut 3 bases from V and 7 bases from J; bases unmatched to any gene: 5. The CDR3 has 16 residues. CDR3 loop: CASSHGQGARNSPLHF. DNA for the CDR3: TGCGCCAGCAGCCACGGACAGGGGGCGCGAAATTCACCCCTCCACTTT.

CDR3: CASSRPTTNTEAFF. CDR3 bases: TGTGCCAGTAGTAGACCCACCACCAACACTGAAGCTTTCTTT. The chain employs TRBV19 and TRBJ1-1, with D unresolved. Germline CDR1 LNHDA, CDR2 SQIVND (reference sequence). Trimming took 4 bases from V and 2 from J, leaving 11 bases between them. The CDR3 loop spans 14 amino acids.

This chain links TRBV5-6 with TRBJ2-7; D is possibly TRBD1 (6 bases). The CDR3 sequence is 15 residues long. The germline gives CDR1 SGHDT, CDR2 YYEEEE. V lost 4 bases, J lost 5 bases, and 19 bases lay in between. CDR3 sequence: CASSRRGDGLDEQYF. The CDR3, as DNA: TGTGCCAGCAGCCGCAGGGGCGACGGGCTCGACGAGCAGTACTTC.

J is TRBJ2-1 and V is TRBV21-1; the table assigns TRBD1, which was not confirmed against the DNA. TRBV21-1 is deemed a pseudogene. The CDR3 contains 17 residues. The CDR3 is CASSKGDIFFSYNEQFF. CDR3 DNA: TGTGCCAGCAGCAAAGGGGACATCTTTTTCTCCTACAATGAGCAGTTCTTC.

This clone has just one count. This chain uses TRBV10-3 with TRBJ1-3; D ambiguous. This CDR3 is built from 14 residues. CDR1 ENHRY and CDR2 SYGVKD come from the germline V gene. Trimming removed 6 bases from V and 1 base from J, with 10 bases in between. CDR3 nucleotide sequence: TGTGCCATCAGGGATACAGCTTCTGGAAACACCATATATTTT. Its translation: CAIRDTASGNTIYF.

V and J are TRBV18 and TRBJ2-7; TRBD1 aligns across 8 bases. CDR3 length: 14 amino acids. Germline CDR1 reads KGHSH; CDR2 reads LQKENI. V shed 2 bases and J 2 bases; nucleotides not matched to a gene: 2. The CDR3 sequence: CASSPATGAYEQYF. The CDR3 DNA sequence: TGTGCCAGCTCACCAGCGACAGGGGCCTACGAGCAGTACTTC.

The CDR3 sequence: CASSYGLDANEQFF. The CDR3 nucleotides read TGTGCCAGCAGTTACGGTCTAGATGCCAATGAGCAGTTCTTC. The gene calls are TRBV6-5 and TRBJ2-1; D is unclear. The CDR3 is made up of 14 amino acids. The V and J ends lost 2 bases and 6 bases respectively, with 11 bases between them. Germline lookup yields CDR1 MNHEY and CDR2 SVGAGI.

This clone was recorded once. V is TRBV21-1 and J is TRBJ1-2. TRBV21-1 is noted as a pseudogene. The CDR3 totals 16 residues. CDR3: CASSPPRCDANYGYTF. The CDR3 DNA is TGTGCCAGCAGCCCCCCCCGATGTGATGCTAACTATGGCTACACCTTC.

The CDR3 coding sequence is TGTGCCTGGAACTCAGCCCCCGGGACCCAGTACTTC. Its protein is CAWNSAPGTQYF. The chain has TRBV30 and TRBJ2-5; no definite D call. The CDR3 extends over 12 amino acids. Between the trimmed V and J ends, which lost 4 bases and 7 bases, there was a span of 13 bases. Germline V gene data show CDR1 as GTSNPN and CDR2 as SVGIG (reference sequence).

This clone has a single count. The chain joins TRBV9 to TRBJ1-3; 7 bases line up with TRBD1. The CDR3 spans 16 residues. The trim removed 0 bases at V and 2 bases at J, leaving 5 bases unmatched. Per germline, CDR1 SGDLS and CDR2 YYNGEE. The CDR3 bases are TGTGCCAGCAGCGTAGGGGGTAGGGGGCCTGGAAACACCATATATTTT. This encodes CASSVGGRGPGNTIYF.

The genes are TRBV6-5 and TRBJ2-3; perhaps TRBD2 as D (5 bases). V was shortened by 6 bases and J by 8 bases, with 9 bases between the two germline ends. CDR1 is MNHEY and CDR2 is SVGAGI in the germline V gene. The CDR3 is made up of 11 amino acids. CDR3 bases: TGTGCCAGCAGCCGCGGACTTACGCAGTATTTT. Translation gives CASSRGLTQYF.

CDR3 sequence (DNA): TGTGCCAGCAGCTACTCCTGGTACGGAGAGACCCAGTACTTC. It encodes CASSYSWYGETQYF. The chain has TRBV9 and TRBJ2-5, with D uncertain. V lost 4 bases and J 4 bases, leaving 14 bases between the germline ends. This CDR3 is 14 amino acids long. CDR1 SGDLS and CDR2 YYNGEE come from the germline V gene.

The CDR3, as DNA: TGCAGCGTGTTTGGGACAGCCTACGAGCAGTACTTC. It is translated as CSVFGTAYEQYF. The chain recombines TRBV29-1 with TRBJ2-7; 7 nucleotides line up with TRBD1. The CDR3 contains 12 residues. From germline, CDR1 is SQVTM and CDR2 ANQGSEA. Germline trimming cut 6 bases from V and 2 bases from J; bases unmatched to any gene: 4.

This chain connects TRBV5-6 to TRBJ1-6; 10 bases line up with TRBD1. The CDR3 is made up of 16 amino acids. Germline loops: CDR1 SGHDT, CDR2 YYEEEE. Trimming removed 0 bases from V and 11 bases from J; junction bases left unmatched: 8. The CDR3 coding sequence is TGTGCCAGCAGCTTGGCATCAGGGACAGGGGCGACACCCCTCCACTTT. It yields the protein CASSLASGTGATPLHF.

V gene TRBV30 combines with J gene TRBJ1-2; no clear D gene. V dropped 4 bases and J dropped 2 bases, with 17 bases sitting between them. There are 15 residues in the CDR3. CDR1 and CDR2 (germline): GTSNPN, SVGIG (reference sequence). The DNA for the CDR3 is TGTGCCTGGACCATTACCAGGACGGCCAACTATGGCTACACCTTC. As protein: CAWTITRTANYGYTF.

DNA for the CDR3: TGTGCCAGCTCACCACCGGGGGGGCATTCAGAGACCCAGTACTTC. Translating gives CASSPPGGHSETQYF. The J gene is TRBJ2-5, the V gene TRBV18; a weak D match, TRBD2 (7 bases). CDR1 is KGHSH, CDR2 LQKENI, per germline. The V end lost 0 bases, the J end lost 4 bases, and 12 bases lay between the germline ends. The length of the CDR3 is 15 residues.